The entry below describes one T cell receptor (beta chain). Its antigen remains unknown. The data are from a study of PD-L1 blockade in urothelial cancer. Study at large: Male sex and bladder-origin urothelial cancer characterized about 85% of the 29 patients. Samples of blood were analyzed 3 weeks (second dose) and 6 weeks after treatment start.

Sample time point: peripheral blood 6 weeks after treatment start. Clones were read by immunoSEQ multiplex PCR, and TCRdb kept only the in-frame ones, dropping some. This sample has roughly 45,000 clones, with under 90% found just once. Whole-study findings and limits: Durable-benefit patients had greater expansion of tumor-associated blood clones at 3 weeks.

The CDR3 has 15 amino acids. Germline V CDR1 and CDR2: LNHDA, SQIVND (reference sequence). Trimming pared 2 bases from V and 1 base from J, leaving 10 bases between. This clonotype was sampled from a man aged 60-69 years with urothelial cancer. The V gene is TRBV19, the J gene TRBJ2-3; weak D call: TRBD1 (6 bases). Sequenced material: PBMCs, taken around atezolizumab (anti-PD-L1) treatment. The CDR3 loop reads CASSIQGFGTDTQYF. CDR3 sequence (DNA): TGTGCCAGTAGTATACAGGGGTTCGGCACAGATACGCAGTATTTT.